This T cell receptor (beta chain) was recorded in a study of blood T cell repertoires in COVID-19 (TCRdb year 2020). Turning to the overall study: The collaborator samples originated in the United States, Italy and Spain and spanned the acute and convalescent phases of COVID-19. The material from the prospective study consisted of cDNA or gDNA derived from T cells, B-cell-depleted T cells, or PBMCs. Subjects who had been exposed to COVID-19, were actively infected with it, or had recovered from it provided the deeply sampled blood TCRbeta repertoires that made up the dataset. The repertoires were released in a freely available public database intended as a resource for research on the immune response to SARS-CoV-2. The samples were drawn from two sources: the first 160 participants of the ongoing ImmuneRACE study, and 1,254 subjects contributed by 6 global collaborators. The sample metadata nearly always contained a de-identified subject ID, COVID-19 status, age in years and sex. Where HLA class I and class II types were available, the types were taken from metadata supplied by the sample provider, not from assay-based typing. General conclusions and limits of the study: Clinical and demographic metadata were provided uncurated, with the amount varying by source and participant.

The CDR3, cysteine through phenylalanine, is 15 amino acids long. Here the CDR3 DNA is all that survives: 45 bases in frame from base 1. From V the trimming removes 7 bases and from J it removes 1 base, while the gene matches leave 9 bases of the junction unaccounted for. The germline V gene (reference sequence) provides CDR1 MNHEY and CDR2 SMNVEV. One collaborating source in Seattle enrolled patients during active infection and followed them longitudinally through the course of disease. Whole blood was collected in K2EDTA tubes by collaborating institutions according to the institutions' own protocols. Collaborator samples were shipped for TCRbeta analysis as frozen whole blood, isolated PBMCs, or DNA extracted from either sample type. About this clone itself: This receptor's antigen is unknown. No quality values exist for individual bases; no much larger clone is one base distant.

The immunoSEQ Assay, a bias-controlled multiplex PCR, was used to amplify TCRbeta CDR3 regions from genomic DNA. The authors' pipeline ran thus. Within the assay, amplification of reference gene primers was used to estimate how many nucleated cells each sample contained. To quantify the absolute abundance of each unique TCRbeta CDR3 rearrangement, sequence reads were collapsed and filtered. Productive Simpson clonality was computed per sample as the square root of Simpson's diversity index over productive rearrangements. The immuneACCESS repertoire file appears here via TCRdb, limited to in-frame rearrangements. These files lack a portion of the clones; in checked studies, under half of the deficit traces to unresolved V genes, and the cause of the others is not known. V and J calls and clone size are as listed in that table; D and trimming were resolved from the DNA. The sample records approximately 200,000 clones, less than 90% of which are singletons. 8% to 11% of the sample comes from the top ten.

The rearrangement joined TRBV27 to TRBJ1-1, with TRBD1 matching 7 junction bases. Sample: peripheral blood. The sequence came from a woman over 75 with COVID-19, enrolled during active disease. The DNA is TGTGCCAGCATTCAGGGGGGTCGGGGGAACACTGAAGCTTTCTTT. Its translation reads: CASIQGGRGNTEAFF.